A selection of T cell receptor beta chains follows, all from one sample in a study of blood T cell repertoires in COVID-19. Clones were sequenced by immunoSEQ multiplex PCR, and TCRdb holds only the in-frame ones, with some missing. Of approximately 170,000 clones in the sample, 85% to 90% were seen once. The sequencing input was peripheral blood. The receptors originated from a man between 18 and 29 years old with active or convalescent COVID-19. CDR3s include the opening cysteine and the closing phenylalanine or tryptophan. D genes are given only for firm matches. A row's size may be missing; if present it is once, few, many or a size class.

clone size | D gene | J gene | V gene | CDR3 DNA | CDR3 protein
. | . | TRBJ2-2 | TRBV14 | TGTGCCAGCAGCCAAGAGGGAACAGGCCCGAACACCGGGGAGCTGTTTTTT | CASSQEGTGPNTGELFF
. | TRBD2 | TRBJ2-7 | TRBV28 | TGTGCCAGCAAACATGGGCGGAGTAGCGGGATCGGGAAGTACTTC | CASKHGRSSGIGKYF
. | TRBD2 | TRBJ2-1 | TRBV12-5 | TGTGCTAGTGGTCTCCATTCTAGCGGGGTCTACAATGAGCAGTTCTTC | CASGLHSSGVYNEQFF
. | TRBD1 | TRBJ1-5 | TRBV20-1 | TGCAGTGCTAGTATCGGACAGGGGCCAAATCAGCCCCAGCATTTT | CSASIGQGPNQPQHF
. | . | TRBJ2-5 | TRBV6-6 | TGTGCCAGCAGTTACTCGAGCACCGGGGTGGGAGAGACCCAGTACTTC | CASSYSSTGVGETQYF
. | TRBD2 | TRBJ2-3 | TRBV7-3 | TGTGCCAGCAGCCCCACGTTGGGAGGGTCAGATACGCAGTATTTT | CASSPTLGGSDTQYF
. | . | TRBJ2-5 | TRBV5-4 | TGTGCCAGCAGTAGGGCAGGGGGAGGCCAAGGGACCCAGTACTTC | CASSRAGGGQGTQYF
. | . | TRBJ1-5 | TRBV6-6 | TGTGCCAGCGGAATGACAGGAAATAGCAATCAGCCCCAGCATTTT | CASGMTGNSNQPQHF
. | . | TRBJ1-5 | TRBV2 | TGTGCCAGCAGTGAAAATCCAGGGGATGTAGGCAATCAGCCCCAGCATTTT | CASSENPGDVGNQPQHF
. | . | TRBJ1-5 | TRBV2 | TGTGCCAGCAGTGTTGAGGGAAGTCTATTAGACAATCAGCCCCAGCATTTT | CASSVEGSLLDNQPQHF
. | TRBD1 | TRBJ1-5 | TRBV28 | TGTGCCAGCACCCTGGGACAGGGGCAAAATCAGCCCCAGCATTTT | CASTLGQGQNQPQHF
. | TRBD1 | TRBJ1-4 | TRBV12-3/TRBV12-4 | TGTGCCAGCACGGACAGGGCGCGTGAAAAACTGTTTTTT | CASTDRAREKLFF
. | TRBD1 | TRBJ2-5 | TRBV11-2 | TGTGCCAGCAGCTATGGGACAGGGGCGCGGACCCAGTACTTC | CASSYGTGARTQYF
. | . | TRBJ1-2 | TRBV7-2 | TGTGCCAGCAGCTTTTCGGTCCTTAACTATGGCTACACCTTC | CASSFSVLNYGYTF
once | TRBD1 | TRBJ2-2 | TRBV14 | TGTGCCAGCAGCCAAGGTCATTGGACAGGGAACACCGGGGAGCTGTTTTTT | CASSQGHWTGNTGELFF
. | TRBD2 | TRBJ2-7 | TRBV19 | TGTGCCAGTAAGAAGCGGGAGAGTACCTACGAGCAGTACTTC | CASKKRESTYEQYF
. | . | TRBJ2-5 | TRBV11-3 | TGTGCCAGCAGCCGGGGGCCTAGCGGAGGAAGAGAAGAGACCCAGTACTTC | CASSRGPSGGREETQYF
. | TRBD2 | TRBJ2-5 | TRBV19 | TGTGCCAGTAGTATAGATCCGCTAGCGGCACAAGAGACCCAGTACTTC | CASSIDPLAAQETQYF